The clone carrying this TCR beta chain was seen repeatedly, ten times or more. Noted time point: pre-sensitization, week 0. Stated treatment: therapeutic diphenylcyclopropenone sensitization with weekly scalp DPC. TCRdb recomputed calls from the RACE reads with MiXCR, one row per CDR3 protein. The sample holds approximately 400,000 distinct CDR3 sequences; 5.1% are singletons and the top ten take 2.5% to 3%. These data originate in a study of human T cells and chemical hapten exposure. The starting material was whole blood, obtained in connection with sensitization to the hapten diphenylcyclopropenone (DPC). This TCR was recovered from a woman in her fifties or sixties with alopecia areata. Some clones in this sample may be carry-over from other donors' samples.

CDR3 coding DNA: TGTGCCAGCAGCTCGACAGGGGGCGATACGCAGTATTTT. This codes for CASSSTGGDTQYF. This chain uses TRBV6-5 with TRBJ2-3; 10 nucleotides line up with TRBD1. Germline trimming cut 6 bases from V and 6 bases from J; bases unmatched to any gene: 3. The CDR3 has 13 residues. CDR1 MNHEY and CDR2 SVGAGI come from the germline V gene.